The 16 T cell receptor beta chains below come from one sample, sequenced in a study of cytomegalovirus exposure and HLA in healthy donors. Here immunoSEQ multiplex PCR was the method, and the copy in TCRdb shows in-frame clones only, minus some. The table has 150,000 or so clones, around 93% seen once; the top ten hold 1.5% to 2%. Sequenced input: PBMCs. The receptors derive from a man aged 18-30 years in good health and CMV-seropositive.

This clone was recorded only once. The gene calls are TRBV28 and TRBJ2-4; D not certain. This CDR3 is built from 14 residues. Germline-derived CDR1 and CDR2 are MDHEN and SYDVKM. Trimming removed 6 bases from V and 1 base from J, with 10 bases in between. The chain's CDR3 is CASREYLAKNIQYF. The DNA for the CDR3 is TGTGCCAGCAGGGAGTACCTGGCCAAAAACATTCAGTACTTC. Using reference TRBV28 and TRBJ2-4 for the parts outside the CDR3, the full variable domain is DVKVTQSSRYLVKRTGEKVFLECVQDMDHENMFWYRQDPGLGLRLIYFSYDVKMKEKGDIPEGYSVSREKKERFSLILESASTNQTSMYLCASREYLAKNIQYFGAGTRLSVL.

The chain recombines TRBV5-1 with TRBJ2-2; 7 bases map to TRBD1. The germline V gene has CDR1 SGHRS and CDR2 YFSETQ. The V and J ends lost 3 bases and 7 bases, in that order; junction bases with no gene match: 15. The CDR3 runs 17 residues. The CDR3 protein is CASSSTDREYYGGELFF. The CDR3, as DNA: TGCGCCAGCAGCTCTACCGACAGGGAGTATTACGGCGGGGAGCTGTTTTTT.

This sequence joins TRBV5-1 and TRBJ2-1; D remains unclear. This CDR3 contains 15 residues. V gave up 4 bases and J gave up 3 bases, with 14 bases separating them. The germline gives CDR1 SGHRS, CDR2 YFSETQ. The CDR3 DNA reads as TGCGCCAGCAGCGGCGGTGAGGTAGTCTACAATGAGCAGTTCTTC. This encodes CASSGGEVVYNEQFF.

This chain joins TRBV15 and TRBJ2-3; 7 bases are a match to TRBD2. The germline CDR1 and CDR2 sequences are LNHNV and YYDKDF (reference sequence). J was trimmed by 6 bases and V by 1 base; bases with no gene match: 1. The CDR3 extends over 13 amino acids. The CDR3 nucleotides read TGTGCCACCAGCAGAGGACTAGCCGATACGCAGTATTTT. Translation: CATSRGLADTQYF.

V usage is TRBV7-9 and J usage is TRBJ2-7; D is perhaps TRBD1 (6 bases). The V gene lost 5 bases and the J gene lost 6 bases, with 11 bases spanning the gap. Germline-derived CDR1 and CDR2 are SEHNR and FQNEAQ (reference sequence). The CDR3 loop spans 12 amino acids. Here the CDR3 reads CASSQDRPEQYF. The DNA of the CDR3 is TGTGCCAGCAGCCAAGACAGGCCCGAGCAGTACTTC.

The genes are TRBV2 and TRBJ2-7; 7 bases align to TRBD2. V was pared by 5 bases and J by 7 bases, with 8 bases of the junction left unmatched. The CDR3 has 13 residues. The germline gives CDR1 SNHLY, CDR2 FYNNEI. The CDR3 spells CASSLAGPGEQYF. As DNA, the CDR3 is TGTGCCAGCAGTTTAGCGGGCCCAGGGGAGCAGTACTTC. Full variable domain (outside the CDR3, taken from reference TRBV2 and TRBJ2-7): EPEVTQTPSHQVTQMGQEVILRCVPISNHLYFYWYRQILGQKVEFLVSFYNNEISEKSEIFDDQFSVERPDGSNFTLKIRSTKLEDSAMYFCASSLAGPGEQYFGPGTRLTVT.

J is TRBJ2-1 and V is TRBV4-1; unclear D gene. CDR1 is MGHRA and CDR2 is YSYEKL in the germline V gene. Trimming removed 2 bases at V and 7 bases at J, with 12 bases between. There are 14 residues in the CDR3. CDR3 sequence reads: CASSQMGARNEQFF. CDR3 in DNA: TGCGCCAGCAGCCAAATGGGCGCGCGAAATGAGCAGTTCTTC.

The gene calls are TRBV5-1 and TRBJ2-7, with TRBD1 identical over 9 bases. CDR3 length equals 15 residues. Germline V gene data show CDR1 as SGHRS and CDR2 as YFSETQ. The trim removed 4 bases at V and 4 bases at J, leaving 9 bases unmatched. CDR3 nucleotides: TGCGCCAGCAGCACCTCCACAGGGGGCGGGTACGAGCAGTACTTC. Protein: CASSTSTGGGYEQYF.

V and J are TRBV6-1 and TRBJ2-7, with 11 positions matching TRBD2. Germline V gene data show CDR1 as MNHNS and CDR2 as SASEGT. CDR3 size: 15 residues. V dropped 4 bases and J dropped 6; count of bases not matched to a gene: 8. In nucleotides, the CDR3 is TGTGCCAGCAGTGTGTCTAGCGGGAGGCCGGGCGAGCAGTACTTC. Amino acid sequence: CASSVSSGRPGEQYF.

This sequence joins TRBV11-2 and TRBJ2-4; D not resolved. Germline CDR1 is SGHAT and CDR2 is FQNNGV. The CDR3 is made up of 14 amino acids. The V end lost 4 bases, the J end lost 7 bases, and 14 bases lay between the germline ends. The CDR3 nucleotides are TGTGCCAGCAGCTCAGACTTTGCTACGAACATTCAGTACTTC. This sequence encodes CASSSDFATNIQYF. Combining the CDR3 with reference TRBV11-2 and TRBJ2-4 gives the whole variable domain EAGVAQSPRYKIIEKRQSVAFWCNPISGHATLYWYQQILGQGPKLLIQFQNNGVVDDSQLPKDRFSAERLKGVDSTLKIQPAKLEDSAVYLCASSSDFATNIQYFGAGTRLSVL.

The genes are TRBV4-1 and TRBJ2-5; TRBD2 might be the D (6 bases). The CDR3 is made up of 15 amino acids. Germline V gene data show CDR1 as MGHRA and CDR2 as YSYEKL. V was trimmed by 2 bases and J by 1 base, leaving 11 bases between them. The CDR3 DNA follows: TGCGCCAGCAGCCAAAGAGCGGGTCCCCAAGAGACCCAGTACTTC. Residues: CASSQRAGPQETQYF.

This chain joins TRBV18 and TRBJ1-3, with 8 bases that match TRBD1. This CDR3 spans 17 amino acids. V was clipped by 1 base and J by 2 bases; unmatched bases: 7. Looked up from germline, CDR1 is KGHSH and CDR2 is LQKENI. CDR3 region: CASSPRDKQGAGNTIYF. The CDR3 DNA reads TGTGCCAGCTCACCACGAGACAAACAGGGGGCTGGAAACACCATATATTTT.

V usage is TRBV28 and J usage is TRBJ1-2, with unresolved D. CDR1 and CDR2 (germline): MDHEN, SYDVKM. The CDR3 covers 13 residues. The V gene lost 3 bases and the J gene lost 8 bases, with 13 bases spanning the gap. The DNA for the CDR3 is TGTGCCAGCAGTTTCTCCGGGGTAGGGGGCTACACCTTC. It is translated as CASSFSGVGGYTF.

The chain combines TRBV2 with TRBJ2-7, with 7 bases lining up with TRBD1. There are 15 residues in the CDR3. Germline values: CDR1 SNHLY, CDR2 FYNNEI. V lost 1 base, J lost 0 bases, and 3 bases stayed unmatched. The DNA of the CDR3 is TGTGCCAGCAGTGAAGACAGGGGCAACTCCTACGAGCAGTACTTC. This gives the protein CASSEDRGNSYEQYF.

This clone has only a few counts. This chain connects TRBV5-4 to TRBJ2-7; 7 nucleotides line up with TRBD2. The CDR3 runs to 15 residues. V shed 0 bases, J shed 2 bases, and the junction held 5 bases outside the gene matches. Looked up from germline, CDR1 is SGHNT and CDR2 is YYREEE (reference sequence). In nucleotides, the CDR3 is TGTGCCAGCAGCTTGGTGGCTAGCGGCCCCTACGAGCAGTACTTC. Residues: CASSLVASGPYEQYF.

This clone appeared once. V and J are TRBV19 and TRBJ1-5, with D maybe TRBD1 (5 bases). V gave up 3 bases and J gave up 3 bases, with 9 bases separating them. Germline CDR1 and CDR2: LNHDA and SQIVND (reference sequence). CDR3 length equals 14 residues. The CDR3 DNA reads as TGTGCCAGTAGTATCTGGGGCTCCAATCAGCCCCAGCATTTT. Residues: CASSIWGSNQPQHF. The entire variable domain, with the rest obtained from reference TRBV19 and TRBJ1-5, is as follows: DGGITQSPKYLFRKEGQNVTLSCEQNLNHDAMYWYRQDPGQGLRLIYYSQIVNDFQKGDIAEGYSVSREKKESFPLTVTSAQKNPTAFYLCASSIWGSNQPQHFGDGTRLSIL.